These T cell receptor beta chains were read from a single sample in a study of blood T cells in healthy people across ages. TCRdb re-called the 5' RACE reads through MiXCR, storing one row per CDR3 protein. The data show roughly 700,000 distinct CDR3 sequences, 20% to 25% seen once. The same sample was also used in a study of T cells of mothers and their children.

Sequenced sample: blood. These receptors were collected from a boy under 18 in good health. Each CDR3 is given with its conserved first and last residue. A D gene is named only where the DNA matches it firmly. A row's size may be missing; if present it is once, few, many or a size class.

J	D	size	V	DNA	CDR3
TRBJ1-5	NA	NA	TRBV4-3	TGCGCCAGCAGCCCTGGGTACGGATCAAATCAGCCCCAGCATTTT	CASSPGYGSNQPQHF
TRBJ2-1	TRBD1	NA	TRBV24-1	TGTGCCACCAGTGAAGGGACAGCCTCCTACAATGAGCAGTTCTTC	CATSEGTASYNEQFF
TRBJ2-1	TRBD2	few	TRBV7-9	TGTGCCAGCAGCCCTAGCGGGAGAAGTGGGTTGGGGAATGAGCAGTTCTTC	CASSPSGRSGLGNEQFF
TRBJ2-6	NA	NA	TRBV13	TGTGCCAGCAGCTCCGAAGGGGCCAACGTCCTGACTTTC	CASSSEGANVLTF
TRBJ2-4	NA	few	TRBV28	TGTGCCAGCAGTTTATCTCAACTAGATCCTCAGTACTTC	CASSLSQLDPQYF
TRBJ2-7	NA	NA	TRBV7-9	TGTGCCAGCAGCCACGGACCCGAGCAGTACTTC	CASSHGPEQYF
TRBJ2-3	NA	NA	TRBV11-3	TGTGCCAGCAGCTTGCGGACCGCCTATAGCACAGATACGCAGTATTTT	CASSLRTAYSTDTQYF
TRBJ2-7	NA	NA	TRBV6-5	TGTGCCAGCAGTTACCGGGACGCCTACGAGCAGTACTTC	CASSYRDAYEQYF
TRBJ2-3	TRBD1	once	TRBV5-1	TGCGCCAGCAGCGTGATCTCCGGGACAGGGGAGTATTTT	CASSVISGTGEYF
TRBJ1-2	NA	NA	TRBV7-9	TGTGCCAGCAGCTTAGCTGCTGACTATGGCTACACCTTC	CASSLAADYGYTF
TRBJ2-5	TRBD2	NA	TRBV29-1	TGCAGCGTTGTACCACTAGCGGGGAACCAAGAGACCCAGTACTTC	CSVVPLAGNQETQYF
TRBJ1-4	NA	few	TRBV12-3/TRBV12-4	TGTGCCAGCAGCCACACGGGGAGCGAAAAACTGTTTTTT	CASSHTGSEKLFF
TRBJ2-3	TRBD1	few	TRBV2	TGTGCCACGTCGTCCAGGGGGCGGACAGATACGCAGTATTTT	CATSSRGRTDTQYF
TRBJ2-4	NA	few	TRBV14	TGTGCCAGCAGCCAAGGAGGATTCCCTAAAAACATTCAGTACTTC	CASSQGGFPKNIQYF
TRBJ2-2	TRBD1	NA	TRBV7-9	TGTGCCGGAGACAGACAGGGGTACACCGGGGAGCTGTTTTTT	CAGDRQGYTGELFF
TRBJ1-2	TRBD1	NA	TRBV11-2	TGTGCCAGCAGCTTAGATGGGACAGAGGGGTACGACGGCTACACCTTC	CASSLDGTEGYDGYTF
TRBJ2-1	TRBD1	few	TRBV12-3/TRBV12-4	TGTGCCAGCAACCCGGGACAGGGCCCTAGAAATGAGCAGTTCTTC	CASNPGQGPRNEQFF
TRBJ1-2	TRBD1	few	TRBV3-1	TGTGCCAGCAGCTATACGGGACAGGGGGCTCATGGCTATGGCTACACCTTC	CASSYTGQGAHGYGYTF
TRBJ2-7	TRBD2	NA	TRBV20-1	TGCAGTGCTGGGGGACTAGCGGGGGTGACCTACGAGCAGTACTTC	CSAGGLAGVTYEQYF
TRBJ1-1	TRBD1	NA	TRBV7-2	TGTGCCAGCAGCTTAGATTTCTCAGGGGGCTCCACTGAAGCTTTCTTT	CASSLDFSGGSTEAFF
TRBJ2-1	NA	few	TRBV7-6	TGTGCCAGCAGCTTCTGGCGGGGCCTGCTAAACCACTCCTACAATGAGCAGTTCTTC	CASSFWRGLLNHSYNEQFF
TRBJ2-2	TRBD2	NA	TRBV23-1	TGCGCCAGCACCATTAGCGGGAGCACGACCGGGGAGCTGTTTTTT	CASTISGSTTGELFF
TRBJ2-1	TRBD2	NA	TRBV6-5	TGTGCCAGCAGTAGACTAGCGGAGATCAATGAGCAGTTCTTC	CASSRLAEINEQFF
TRBJ1-1	NA	once	TRBV24-1	TGTGCCACCAGTGATGGGGATGAAGCTTTCTTT	CATSDGDEAFF
TRBJ1-1	NA	few	TRBV4-1	TGCGCCCCCAGGCAATTCGGAGTGGGGTTGCGTGAAGCTTTCTTT	CAPRQFGVGLREAFF
TRBJ2-4	NA	few	TRBV4-1	TGCGCCAGCAGCCAAGAGGTGACCCCTGACTTCCAGTACTTC	CASSQEVTPDFQYF
TRBJ2-7	NA	NA	TRBV7-9	TGTGCCAGCAGTTCTTCTCTGTCGTCCGTCTACGAGCAGTACTTC	CASSSSLSSVYEQYF
TRBJ2-1	TRBD2	few	TRBV15	TGTGCCACCAGCAGAGATGGGGCGGGAGTGTCCAATGAGCAGTTCTTC	CATSRDGAGVSNEQFF
TRBJ2-7	TRBD1	NA	TRBV11-2	TGTGCCAGCAGTCGGGACAGCCGAACCTACGAGCAGTACTTC	CASSRDSRTYEQYF
TRBJ1-1	NA	NA	TRBV25-1	TGTGCCAGCAGCGATGGGGAGGTTGAAGCTTTCTTT	CASSDGEVEAFF